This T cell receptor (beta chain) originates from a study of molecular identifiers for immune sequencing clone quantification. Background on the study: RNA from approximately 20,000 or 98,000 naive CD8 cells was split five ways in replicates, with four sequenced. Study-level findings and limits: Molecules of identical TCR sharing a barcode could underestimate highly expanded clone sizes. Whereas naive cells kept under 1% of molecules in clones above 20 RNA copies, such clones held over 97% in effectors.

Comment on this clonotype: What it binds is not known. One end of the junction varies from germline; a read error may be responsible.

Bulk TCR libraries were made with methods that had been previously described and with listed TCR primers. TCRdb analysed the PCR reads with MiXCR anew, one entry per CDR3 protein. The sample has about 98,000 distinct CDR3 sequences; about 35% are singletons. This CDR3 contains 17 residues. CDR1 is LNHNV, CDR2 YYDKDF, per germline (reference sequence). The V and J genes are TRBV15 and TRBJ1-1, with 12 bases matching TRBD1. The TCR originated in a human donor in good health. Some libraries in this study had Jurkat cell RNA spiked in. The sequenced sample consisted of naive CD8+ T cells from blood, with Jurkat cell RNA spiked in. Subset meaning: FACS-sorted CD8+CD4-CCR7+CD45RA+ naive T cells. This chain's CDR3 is CATCRDQGTGGASEAFF. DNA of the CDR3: TGTGCCACCTGCAGAGATCAAGGGACAGGGGGCGCATCTGAAGCTTTCTTT.